This TCR beta chain was sequenced during a study of identical twins. Each CDR3 protein gets one entry after TCRdb re-called the 5' RACE reads with MiXCR. The table lists a few hundred thousand distinct CDR3 sequences, around a tenth of them singletons. The CDR3 is 15 residues long. CDR1 and CDR2 (germline): MNHNS, SASEGT. V lost 3 bases and J lost 0, with 12 bases in between. Every donor was a healthy Caucasian. In addition, the sample was reused for a study of yellow fever vaccine responses in identical twins.

The TCR comes from a woman between 18 and 29 years old in good health. Sequences were obtained from PBMCs. The gene calls are TRBV6-1 and TRBJ2-7; no firm D call. The CDR3 nucleotides read TGTGCCAGCAGTGACAGGATGTCCCTCTCCTACGAGCAGTACTTC. Residues: CASSDRMSLSYEQYF.